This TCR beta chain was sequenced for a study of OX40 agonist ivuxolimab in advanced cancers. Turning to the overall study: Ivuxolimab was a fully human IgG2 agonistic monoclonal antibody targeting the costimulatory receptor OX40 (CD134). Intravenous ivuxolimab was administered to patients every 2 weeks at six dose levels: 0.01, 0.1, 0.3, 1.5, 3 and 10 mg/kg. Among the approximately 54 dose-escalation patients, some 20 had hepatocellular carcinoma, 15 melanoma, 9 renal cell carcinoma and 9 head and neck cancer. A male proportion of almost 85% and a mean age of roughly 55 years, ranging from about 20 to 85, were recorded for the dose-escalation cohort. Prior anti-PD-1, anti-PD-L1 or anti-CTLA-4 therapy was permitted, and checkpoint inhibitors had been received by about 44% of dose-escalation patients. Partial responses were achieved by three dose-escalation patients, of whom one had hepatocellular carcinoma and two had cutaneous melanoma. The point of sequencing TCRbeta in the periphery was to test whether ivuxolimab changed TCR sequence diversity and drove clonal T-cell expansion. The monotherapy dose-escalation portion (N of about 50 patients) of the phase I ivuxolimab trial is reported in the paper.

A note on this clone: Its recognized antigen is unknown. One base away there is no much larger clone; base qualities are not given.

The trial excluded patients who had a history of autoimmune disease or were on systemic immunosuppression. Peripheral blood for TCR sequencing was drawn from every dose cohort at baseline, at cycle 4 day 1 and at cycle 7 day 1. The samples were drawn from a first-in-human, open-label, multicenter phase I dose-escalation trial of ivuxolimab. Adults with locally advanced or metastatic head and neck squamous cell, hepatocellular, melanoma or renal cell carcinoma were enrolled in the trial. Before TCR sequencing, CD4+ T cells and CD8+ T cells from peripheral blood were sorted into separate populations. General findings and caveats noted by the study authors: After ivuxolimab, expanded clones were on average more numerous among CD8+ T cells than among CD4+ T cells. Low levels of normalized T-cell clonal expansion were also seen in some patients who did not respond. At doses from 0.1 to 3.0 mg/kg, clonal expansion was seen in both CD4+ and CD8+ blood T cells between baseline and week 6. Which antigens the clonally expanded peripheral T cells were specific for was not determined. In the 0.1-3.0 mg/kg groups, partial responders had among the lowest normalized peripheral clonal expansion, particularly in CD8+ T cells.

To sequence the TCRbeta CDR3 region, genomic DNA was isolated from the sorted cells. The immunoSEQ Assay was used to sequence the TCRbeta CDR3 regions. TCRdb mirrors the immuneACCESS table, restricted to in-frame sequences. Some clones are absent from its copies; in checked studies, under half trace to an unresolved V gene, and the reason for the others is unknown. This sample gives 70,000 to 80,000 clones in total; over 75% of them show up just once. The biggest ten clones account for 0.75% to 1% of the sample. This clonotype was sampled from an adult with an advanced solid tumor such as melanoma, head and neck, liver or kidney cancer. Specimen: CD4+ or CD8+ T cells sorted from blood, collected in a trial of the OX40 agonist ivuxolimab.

The CDR3 amino acid sequence is: CASRSQLAPDTQYF. In nucleotides, the sequence is TGTGCCAGCAGATCCCAACTAGCCCCAGATACGCAGTATTTT. Recombination connected TRBV5-4 to TRBJ2-3; a tentative D match to TRBD2 spans 6 bases. In the germline V gene (reference sequence), CDR1 corresponds to SGHNT and CDR2 to YYREEE. V was cut back by 5 bases and J by 4 bases, leaving a gap of 14 bases between them. Including the terminal cysteine and phenylalanine, the CDR3 comprises 14 residues. Just the 42-base CDR3 DNA is kept, in frame starting at base 1.